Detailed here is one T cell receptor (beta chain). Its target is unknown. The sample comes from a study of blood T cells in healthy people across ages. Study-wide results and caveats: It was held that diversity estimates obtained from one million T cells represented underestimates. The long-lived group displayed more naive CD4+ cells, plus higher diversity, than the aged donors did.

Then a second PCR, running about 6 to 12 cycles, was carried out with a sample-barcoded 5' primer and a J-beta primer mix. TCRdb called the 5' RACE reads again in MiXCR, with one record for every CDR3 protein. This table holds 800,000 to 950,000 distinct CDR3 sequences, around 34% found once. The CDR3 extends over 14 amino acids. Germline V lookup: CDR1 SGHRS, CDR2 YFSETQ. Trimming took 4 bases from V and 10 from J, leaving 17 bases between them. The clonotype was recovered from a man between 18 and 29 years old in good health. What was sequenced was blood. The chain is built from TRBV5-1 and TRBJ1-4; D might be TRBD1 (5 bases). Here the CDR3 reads CASSPGAAGGKLFF. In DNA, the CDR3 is TGCGCCAGCAGCCCCGGGGCGGCGGGGGGAAAACTGTTTTTT.